This T cell receptor beta chain was retrieved from a study of blood T cell repertoires in COVID-19. Overall study context: The United States, Italy and Spain were the sources of the acute and convalescent COVID-19 samples. T cells, B-cell-depleted T cells, or PBMCs provided the cDNA or gDNA that served as material.

Germline-derived CDR1 and CDR2 are SGHDT and YYEEEE. The CDR3 length is 16 residues. Trimming took off 0 bases at V and 3 bases at J, with 15 bases between the two ends. Authors' methods: For nucleated cells, counts were estimated from reference gene primer amplification. Profiling relied on immunoSEQ multiplex PCR, and the TCRdb table lists in-frame clones only, not all of them. V, J and clone size reflect that table, while D and trimming were determined from the DNA. The sample contains 85,000 to 100,000 clones, 72% of which appear only once. Sequencing input: peripheral blood. This chain links TRBV5-6 with TRBJ1-1, with D tentatively TRBD1 (6 bases). This sequence originates from a woman aged 55-70 years in a cohort sampled during active or convalescent COVID-19. The CDR3 spells CASSLGAGVVYTEAFF. The CDR3 coding sequence is TGTGCCAGCAGCTTGGGGGCAGGGGTTGTATACACTGAAGCTTTCTTT.